A single sample is the source of the 12 T cell receptor beta chains below, sequenced in a study of control samples from healthy donors and cancer patients. Data came from immunoSEQ multiplex PCR; TCRdb stores just in-frame clones and leaves some out. In the table there are roughly 120,000 clones, roughly nine tenths of which are singletons. The sequenced sample was blood. These receptor sequences come from a man in his forties or fifties in good health.

The V and J genes are TRBV9 and TRBJ2-3, with D tentatively TRBD1 (7 bases). This CDR3 region has 16 residues. The germline V gene has CDR1 SGDLS and CDR2 YYNGEE. V was shortened by 1 base and J by 1 base, with 13 bases between the two germline ends. CDR3 sequence: CASSVRTGGGTDTQYF. The CDR3 DNA is TGTGCCAGCAGCGTAAGGACAGGAGGGGGCACAGATACGCAGTATTTT.

This clone is a singleton in its sample. The genes are TRBV3-1 (or the pseudogene TRBV3-2) and TRBJ1-1; 7 bases match TRBD1. Per germline, CDR1 LGHDT and CDR2 YNNKEL (reference sequence). Trimming took 4 bases from V and 2 from J; bases not matched to a gene: 7. This CDR3 spans 15 amino acids. The CDR3 protein is CASSLSDRTNTEAFF. The CDR3 DNA reads TGTGCCAGCAGCCTTTCGGACAGGACCAACACTGAAGCTTTCTTT.

This chain uses TRBV3-1 (or the pseudogene TRBV3-2) with TRBJ2-7; a weak D match, TRBD2 (6 bases). Looked up from germline, CDR1 is LGHDT and CDR2 is YNNKEL (reference sequence). V was shortened by 1 base and J by 4 bases, with 11 bases between the two germline ends. The CDR3 length is 14 residues. CDR3 protein: CASSQANGGYEQYF. CDR3 nucleotides: TGTGCCAGCAGCCAAGCGAACGGAGGGTACGAGCAGTACTTC.

The chain combines TRBV7-8 with TRBJ2-5; D unresolved. V was clipped by 5 bases and J by 2 bases, with 18 bases between them. CDR3 length: 16 amino acids. Per germline, CDR1 SGHVS and CDR2 FQNEAQ. The CDR3 DNA is TGTGCCAGCAGCCGATCGGGCCTCTCACTTCAAGAGACCCAGTACTTC. Protein product: CASSRSGLSLQETQYF.

The J gene is TRBJ1-4, the V gene TRBV6-6; D may be TRBD1 (6 bases). The CDR3 runs 15 residues. Trimming left V 6 bases short and J 0 bases short, with 11 bases between. Germline-derived CDR1 and CDR2 are MNHNY and SVGAGI (reference sequence). For the CDR3, the DNA is TGTGCCAGCAGGCGACAGGTGTCAACTAATGAAAAACTGTTTTTT. Its translation is CASRRQVSTNEKLFF.

The genes are TRBV29-1 and TRBJ2-5; TRBD2 matches 7 bases. The germline CDR1 and CDR2 sequences are SQVTM and ANQGSEA. The CDR3 runs to 12 residues. J was trimmed by 7 bases and V by 7 bases; bases with no gene match: 9. The DNA of the CDR3 is TGCAGCGGGAAGCGGGACCCTCCGACCCAGTACTTC. This sequence encodes CSGKRDPPTQYF.

The chain combines TRBV27 with TRBJ2-5; D possibly matches TRBD1 or TRBD2 (5 bases each). This CDR3 has 13 amino acids. CDR1 and CDR2 from the germline V gene are MNHEY and SMNVEV (reference sequence). V shed 2 bases and J shed 3 bases, with 7 bases lying between them. The CDR3 DNA is TGTGCCAGCAGTTTAGGGGGAGAAGAGACCCAGTACTTC. As protein: CASSLGGEETQYF.

V and J are TRBV5-1 and TRBJ1-3; weak D call: TRBD1 (5 bases). Between the trimmed V and J ends, which lost 0 bases and 0 bases, there was a span of 7 bases. Germline values: CDR1 SGHRS, CDR2 YFSETQ. The CDR3 extends over 15 amino acids. The CDR3 sequence: CASSLDRISGNTIYF. As DNA, the CDR3 is TGCGCCAGCAGCTTGGACAGGATCTCTGGAAACACCATATATTTT.

This chain's CDR3 is CASSPPGRWTGELFF. The CDR3 DNA is TGTGCCAGCTCACCACCTGGCCGGTGGACCGGGGAGCTGTTTTTT. The chain has TRBV18 and TRBJ2-2; D gene ambiguous. Per the germline V gene, CDR1 is KGHSH and CDR2 is LQKENI. V shed 0 bases and J shed 5 bases, with 10 bases lying between them. The length of the CDR3 is 15 residues.

The chain links TRBV9 to TRBJ1-1; unclear D gene. This CDR3 is built from 16 residues. Germline V CDR1 and CDR2: SGDLS, YYNGEE. V dropped 0 bases and J dropped 1 base, with 13 bases sitting between them. CDR3 nucleotide sequence: TGTGCCAGCAGCGTAGCTACTGGGTGGGGGAACACTGAAGCTTTCTTT. Residues: CASSVATGWGNTEAFF. The full variable domain, in which reference TRBV9 and TRBJ1-1 provide the parts outside the CDR3, is DSGVTQTPKHLITATGQRVTLRCSPRSGDLSVYWYQQSLDQGLQFLIQYYNGEERAKGNILERFSAQQFPDLHSELNLSSLELGDSALYFCASSVATGWGNTEAFFGQGTRLTVV.

J is TRBJ2-2 and V is TRBV19; 7 positions agree with TRBD2. V trimming: 3 bases; J trimming: 0 bases; junction bases outside the gene matches: 10. CDR1 LNHDA and CDR2 SQIVND come from the germline V gene (reference sequence). CDR3 length: 18 residues. CDR3 protein: CASSIAPFGGTNTGELFF. As DNA, the CDR3 is TGTGCCAGTAGTATTGCCCCCTTCGGGGGGACGAACACCGGGGAGCTGTTTTTT.

V gene TRBV5-1 combines with J gene TRBJ1-2, with 7 bases lining up with TRBD1. The length of the CDR3 is 17 residues. Germline CDR1 is SGHRS and CDR2 is YFSETQ. V trimming: 4 bases; J trimming: 0 bases; junction bases outside the gene matches: 12. The CDR3 is CASSLGQELLANYGYTF. As DNA, the CDR3 is TGCGCCAGCAGCCTAGGACAGGAACTCTTAGCTAACTATGGCTACACCTTC.